The 15 T cell receptor beta chains presented below share a single source sample, sequenced in a study of beta chain features in type 1 diabetes. All of the isolated RNA was reverse transcribed, so expressed TCRB transcripts were sequenced. The protocol was immunoSEQ multiplex PCR, while the TCRdb copy is restricted to in-frame clones and leaves out a portion. The sample yields roughly 170,000 clones, less than 15% seen once. Sequenced material: central memory CD4+ T cells from blood. These receptors were taken from a woman in her late teens or twenties in good health.

V gene TRBV5-6 combines with J gene TRBJ2-7; D may be TRBD2 (7 bases). Trimming shortened V by 4 bases and J by 0 bases, and 17 bases separated the two germline ends. The germline V gene encodes CDR1 SGHDT and CDR2 YYEEEE. This CDR3 has 16 amino acids. The CDR3 spells CASSRASGDYSYEQYF. Here the CDR3 DNA reads TGTGCCAGCAGCCGGGCCTCAGGGGACTACTCCTACGAGCAGTACTTC.

The rearrangement links TRBV11-2 to TRBJ2-7; 7 bases are shared with TRBD2. V lost 0 bases to trimming and J lost 2 bases; unmatched junction nucleotides: 1. There are 14 residues in the CDR3. Germline CDR1 and CDR2: SGHAT and FQNNGV. The DNA of the CDR3 is TGTGCCAGCAGCTTAGAGGGACTAACCTACGAGCAGTACTTC. Translation gives CASSLEGLTYEQYF.

The gene calls are TRBV27 and TRBJ2-7; 7 nucleotides agree with TRBD1. Germline-derived CDR1 and CDR2 are MNHEY and SMNVEV (reference sequence). The V and J ends lost 6 bases and 6 bases, in that order; junction bases with no gene match: 11. This CDR3 spans 14 amino acids. The CDR3 loop reads CASRARQGLSEQYF. The CDR3 region has the DNA TGTGCCAGCAGAGCCCGACAGGGCCTAAGCGAGCAGTACTTC.

This clone came up a few times. Here the CDR3 DNA reads TGTGCCTGGATCCCGCGGGTTTCTGGAAACACCATATATTTT. The encoded protein is CAWIPRVSGNTIYF. The rearrangement joins TRBV30 to TRBJ1-3; D is uncertain. This CDR3 spans 14 amino acids. Germline assignment: CDR1 GTSNPN and CDR2 SVGIG (reference sequence). V was cut by 4 bases and J by 1 base, with 11 bases left in between.

The chain joins TRBV30 to TRBJ2-7, with 12 bases identical to TRBD2. Germline CDR1 is GTSNPN and CDR2 is SVGIG (reference sequence). J lost 5 bases, V lost 0 bases, and 2 bases had no gene match. The CDR3 sequence is 14 residues long. Written as DNA, the CDR3 is TGTGCCTGGAGTGTAAGGACTAGCGGGAACGAGCAGTACTTC. Translation: CAWSVRTSGNEQYF.

This clone has just a few counts. The chain links TRBV7-8 to TRBJ2-7; 12 bases are a match to TRBD1. Germline lookup yields CDR1 SGHVS and CDR2 FQNEAQ. The CDR3 is 14 residues long. Trimming cost V 8 bases and J 11 bases; bases outside gene matches: 13. CDR3 amino acids: CASQTPGQGAKEYF. The CDR3 DNA sequence: TGTGCCAGCCAAACGCCGGGACAGGGGGCTAAGGAGTACTTC.

This clone has just a few counts. The chain employs TRBV18 and TRBJ1-4, with no clear D. V lost 0 bases to trimming and J lost 8 bases, with 13 bases between them. This CDR3 has 15 amino acids. The germline V gene encodes CDR1 KGHSH and CDR2 LQKENI. CDR3 in amino acids: CASSPPNGENEKLFF. Here the CDR3 DNA reads TGTGCCAGCTCACCACCGAACGGGGAGAACGAAAAACTGTTTTTT.

The sample holds a few counts of this clone. The V gene is TRBV15, the J gene TRBJ2-3, with a tentative D call TRBD1 (5 bases). V was cut by 0 bases and J by 5 bases, with 9 bases left in between. This CDR3 region has 14 residues. The germline V gene has CDR1 LNHNV and CDR2 YYDKDF (reference sequence). CDR3 amino acids: CATSRDRQQDTQYF. CDR3 in DNA: TGTGCCACCAGCAGAGATCGACAGCAAGATACGCAGTATTTT.

The rearrangement uses TRBV7-9 and TRBJ1-5; D might be TRBD1 (5 bases). The CDR3 covers 12 residues. Germline assignment: CDR1 SEHNR and CDR2 FQNEAQ (reference sequence). V lost 8 bases to trimming and J lost 9 bases, with 14 bases between them. This CDR3 is CASGAGEWPQHF. The CDR3 DNA reads as TGTGCCAGCGGGGCAGGCGAATGGCCCCAGCATTTT.

The V gene is TRBV4-2, the J gene TRBJ2-5; D gene unclear. Trimming took 0 bases from V and 2 from J, leaving 7 bases between them. The CDR3 is made up of 14 amino acids. Germline CDR1 is LGHNA and CDR2 is YNFKEQ. CDR3 residues: CASSQENYQETQYF. In DNA, the CDR3 is TGTGCCAGCAGCCAAGAGAACTATCAAGAGACCCAGTACTTC.

This clone was observed a handful of times. The chain combines TRBV6-1 with TRBJ1-1, with D unresolved. Germline assignment: CDR1 MNHNS and CDR2 SASEGT. The CDR3 is 14 residues long. V was trimmed by 4 bases and J by 0 bases, leaving 9 bases between them. The CDR3 DNA is TGTGCCAGCAGTGCCACAGTCATGAACACTGAAGCTTTCTTT. It is translated as CASSATVMNTEAFF.

The chain joins TRBV30 to TRBJ2-5, with D possibly matching TRBD1 (5 bases). The CDR3 contains 16 residues. Germline V CDR1 and CDR2: GTSNPN, SVGIG (reference sequence). V was trimmed by 1 base and J by 4 bases, leaving 19 bases between them. The CDR3 protein is CAWSGGSGRLIETQYF. The DNA of the CDR3 is TGTGCCTGGAGTGGAGGTTCAGGGCGGCTGATAGAGACCCAGTACTTC.

Only a few counts were recorded for this clone. V usage is TRBV11-3 and J usage is TRBJ1-1; D unclear. There are 13 residues in the CDR3. V shed 3 bases and J shed 4 bases, with 9 bases lying between them. Per germline, CDR1 SGHNT and CDR2 YENEEA. CDR3 sequence: CASSFSRSTEAFF. Written as DNA, the CDR3 is TGTGCCAGCAGCTTCTCTCGGAGCACTGAAGCTTTCTTT.

A few counts support this clone. The chain has TRBV7-3 and TRBJ2-5; no firm D call. Trimming pared 3 bases from V and 0 bases from J, leaving 11 bases between. The CDR3 covers 15 residues. The germline V gene has CDR1 SGHTA and CDR2 FQGTGA. CDR3 nucleotide sequence: TGTGCCAGCAGCTTGGGTGGGCCCCACCAAGAGACCCAGTACTTC. Translating it yields CASSLGGPHQETQYF.

This rearrangement joins TRBV29-1 to TRBJ1-2; 10 nucleotides line up with TRBD1. The V gene's germline CDR1 is SQVTM and CDR2 ANQGSEA. The V gene end was trimmed by 6 bases and the J gene end by 8 bases; junction bases not matched to a gene: 3. There are 11 residues in the CDR3. Here the CDR3 reads CSVGTGEGYTF. In DNA form, the CDR3 reads TGCAGCGTCGGGACAGGGGAAGGCTACACCTTC.